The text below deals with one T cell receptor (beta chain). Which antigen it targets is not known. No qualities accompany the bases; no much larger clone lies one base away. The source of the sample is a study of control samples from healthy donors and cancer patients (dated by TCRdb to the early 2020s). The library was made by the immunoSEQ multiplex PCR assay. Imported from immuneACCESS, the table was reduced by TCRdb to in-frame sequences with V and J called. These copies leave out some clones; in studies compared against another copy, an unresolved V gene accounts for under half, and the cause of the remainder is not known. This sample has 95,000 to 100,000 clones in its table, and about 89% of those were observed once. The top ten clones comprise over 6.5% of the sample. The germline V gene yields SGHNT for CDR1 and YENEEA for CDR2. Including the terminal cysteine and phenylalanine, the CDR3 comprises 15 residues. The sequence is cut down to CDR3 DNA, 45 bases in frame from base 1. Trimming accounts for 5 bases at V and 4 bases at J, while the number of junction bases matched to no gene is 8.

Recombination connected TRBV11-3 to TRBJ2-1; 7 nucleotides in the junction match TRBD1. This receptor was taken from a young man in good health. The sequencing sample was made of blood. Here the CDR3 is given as CASSVTRGKYNEQFF. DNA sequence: TGTGCCAGCAGCGTGACCAGGGGGAAGTACAATGAGCAGTTCTTC.